The 18 T cell receptor beta chains listed next were all sequenced from one sample in a study of blood T cell repertoires in COVID-19. The table came from immunoSEQ multiplex PCR; TCRdb's copy has only in-frame clones and leaves some out. The table has some 160,000 clones, 85% to 90% seen once. The sequenced material came from peripheral blood. These receptors all stem from a woman aged 55-69 years with active COVID-19.

The chain recombines TRBV9 with TRBJ2-3; D remains ambiguous. Trimming pared 5 bases from V and 2 bases from J, leaving 9 bases between. CDR3 length equals 13 residues. Germline CDR1 SGDLS, CDR2 YYNGEE. CDR3 nucleotides: TGTGCCAGCAGTGTGGCCGTCACAGATACGCAGTATTTT. Encoded protein: CASSVAVTDTQYF.

This chain uses TRBV7-2 with TRBJ2-7; 8 nucleotides match TRBD2. The CDR3 length is 15 residues. V lost 5 bases to trimming and J lost 1 base; unmatched junction nucleotides: 7. Looked up from germline, CDR1 is SGHTA and CDR2 is FQGNSA. Here the CDR3 reads CASSPAGAESYEQYF. The CDR3 DNA reads TGTGCCAGCAGCCCAGCGGGGGCCGAGTCCTACGAGCAGTACTTC.

The J gene is TRBJ2-3, the V gene TRBV18; perhaps TRBD1 as D (5 bases). The CDR3 has 16 residues. V shed 1 base and J shed 2 bases, with 13 bases lying between them. Per germline, CDR1 KGHSH and CDR2 LQKENI. For the CDR3, the DNA is TGTGCCAGCTCACCACTTGGGGCCCTTTACACAGATACGCAGTATTTT. It is translated as CASSPLGALYTDTQYF.

V usage is TRBV7-8 and J usage is TRBJ1-4; 10 bases align to TRBD1. After removal of 1 base from V and 7 bases from J, the junction contained 9 bases not matched to a gene. The CDR3 runs to 17 residues. Per germline, CDR1 SGHVS and CDR2 FQNEAQ. This CDR3 reads CASSLGQGAQMGEKLFF. CDR3 bases: TGTGCCAGCAGCTTAGGACAGGGGGCGCAGATGGGTGAAAAACTGTTTTTT.

The chain employs TRBV29-1 and TRBJ1-2, with D possibly being TRBD1 (6 bases). The CDR3 sequence is 13 residues long. V gave up 3 bases and J gave up 14 bases, with 22 bases separating them. Per germline, CDR1 SQVTM and CDR2 ANQGSEA. This chain's CDR3 is CSVEADGGPRRTF. CDR3 DNA sequence: TGCAGCGTTGAGGCGGACGGGGGGCCTCGAAGAACCTTC.

This chain uses TRBV11-2 with TRBJ2-5; D might be TRBD1 (6 bases). The V gene lost 3 bases and the J gene lost 9 bases, with 14 bases spanning the gap. The CDR3 length is 13 residues. The germline CDR1 and CDR2 sequences are SGHAT and FQNNGV. Here the CDR3 reads CASSFGLGAAQYF. The CDR3 bases are TGTGCCAGCAGCTTTGGACTGGGGGCGGCCCAGTACTTC.

J is TRBJ2-7 and V is TRBV28, with TRBD1 matching 7 bases. CDR3 length equals 12 residues. The germline CDR1 and CDR2 sequences are MDHEN and SYDVKM. The junction had 4 bases not matched to a gene; V was cut back by 3 bases and J by 8 bases. CDR3 amino acids: CASSFGQEKQYF. CDR3 bases: TGTGCCAGCAGTTTTGGACAGGAGAAGCAGTACTTC. Combining the CDR3 with reference TRBV28 and TRBJ2-7 gives the whole variable domain DVKVTQSSRYLVKRTGEKVFLECVQDMDHENMFWYRQDPGLGLRLIYFSYDVKMKEKGDIPEGYSVSREKKERFSLILESASTNQTSMYLCASSFGQEKQYFGPGTRLTVT.

This clone showed up just once. The chain carries TRBV7-2 and TRBJ2-1; 14 positions match TRBD2. Trimming took 2 bases from V and 3 from J; bases not matched to a gene: 3. CDR1 and CDR2 from the germline V gene are SGHTA and FQGNSA. The CDR3 contains 17 residues. CDR3 loop: CASSLRGTSGGYNEQFF. CDR3 DNA sequence: TGTGCCAGCAGCTTAAGGGGGACTAGCGGGGGCTACAATGAGCAGTTCTTC.

The chain recombines TRBV7-6 with TRBJ2-2; no definite D call. V gave up 0 bases and J gave up 8 bases, with 7 bases separating them. This CDR3 is built from 13 residues. CDR1 is SGHVS and CDR2 is FNYEAQ in the germline V gene. The CDR3 here is CASSLANEGELFF. CDR3 nucleotide sequence: TGTGCCAGCAGCTTAGCGAACGAGGGGGAGCTGTTTTTT.

The chain links TRBV19 to TRBJ2-2; 8 nucleotides match TRBD2. Unmatched junction bases numbered 8, after V lost 8 bases and J lost 3 bases. This CDR3 is 15 amino acids long. Germline CDR1 reads LNHDA; CDR2 reads SQIVND (reference sequence). In DNA, the CDR3 is TGTGCCAGTGGCCGGGAACTAGCGGACACCGGGGAGCTGTTTTTT. The encoded protein is CASGRELADTGELFF.

The rearrangement links TRBV7-3 to TRBJ2-2; TRBD1 might be the D (5 bases). In germline, CDR1 is SGHTA, CDR2 FQGTGA. V lost 5 bases and J lost 0, with 10 bases in between. The CDR3 spans 15 residues. The CDR3 coding sequence is TGTGCCAGCAGCCCCACGACAGCGAACACCGGGGAGCTGTTTTTT. Its protein is CASSPTTANTGELFF.

This clone has only a few counts. The rearrangement joins TRBV4-3 to TRBJ2-1; maybe TRBD2 (6 bases). CDR1 and CDR2 from the germline V gene are LGHNA and YSLEER. The ends were cut back, 4 bases at V and 4 bases at J, with 14 bases in the middle. This CDR3 contains 15 residues. This chain's CDR3 is CASSLSGVGYNEQFF. The CDR3 coding sequence is TGCGCCAGCAGCCTCTCGGGAGTCGGGTACAATGAGCAGTTCTTC.

This chain joins TRBV18 and TRBJ1-1, with TRBD1 identical over 9 bases. The CDR3 loop spans 13 amino acids. Germline V CDR1 and CDR2: KGHSH, LQKENI. J gave up 3 bases and V 8 bases, and 4 bases lay outside the gene matches. This CDR3 is CASPRDRDTEAFF. The CDR3 coding sequence is TGTGCCAGCCCCCGGGACAGGGACACTGAAGCTTTCTTT.

The chain carries TRBV4-3 and TRBJ2-5; no clear D gene. The CDR3 runs to 14 residues. V was clipped by 2 bases and J by 2 bases, with 9 bases between them. Looked up from germline, CDR1 is LGHNA and CDR2 is YSLEER. For the CDR3, the DNA is TGCGCCAGCAGCCAAACAACTATGCAAGAGACCCAGTACTTC. Translating gives CASSQTTMQETQYF.

This clone is a singleton in its sample. The chain combines TRBV5-4 with TRBJ2-7; TRBD1 aligns across 7 bases. The CDR3 length is 14 residues. Germline CDR1 reads SGHNT; CDR2 reads YYREEE (reference sequence). V was pared by 6 bases and J by 6 bases, with 12 bases of the junction left unmatched. This CDR3 is CASTADRTRSEQYF. CDR3 in DNA: TGTGCCAGCACCGCGGACAGGACGAGGTCCGAGCAGTACTTC.

The J gene is TRBJ2-3, the V gene TRBV27, with 9 bases lining up with TRBD2. CDR3 size: 16 residues. The ends lost 0 bases at V and 6 bases at J; junction bases unmatched: 7. Germline V gives CDR1 MNHEY, CDR2 SMNVEV (reference sequence). The CDR3 here is CASSLSNSGSRDTQYF. The CDR3 nucleotides read TGTGCCAGCAGTTTATCGAATAGCGGGAGTCGGGATACGCAGTATTTT.

This clone was seen more than once but under ten times. The chain uses TRBV6-2 or TRBV6-3 and TRBJ2-7; D uncertain. Germline V gene sequence: CDR1 MNHEY, CDR2 SVGEGT. CDR3 size: 13 residues. Trimming took off 2 bases at V and 4 bases at J, with 9 bases between the two ends. The CDR3 reads CASSYESGYEQYF. The CDR3 region has the DNA TGTGCCAGCAGTTACGAGTCGGGTTACGAGCAGTACTTC.

This clone was seen a few times. The J gene is TRBJ1-2, the V gene TRBV30, with D perhaps matching TRBD1 (6 bases). Trimming pared 2 bases from V and 8 bases from J, leaving 9 bases between. CDR3 length: 11 residues. CDR1 GTSNPN and CDR2 SVGIG come from the germline V gene (reference sequence). CDR3 region: CAWSPGQGYTF. The CDR3 DNA follows: TGTGCCTGGAGTCCTGGACAGGGCTACACCTTC.